Below are 31 T cell receptor beta chains sequenced from a single sample in a study of shared clonotypes between healthy human individuals. Clones were read by immunoSEQ multiplex PCR, and TCRdb kept only the in-frame ones, dropping some. The data hold hundreds of thousands of clones, with approximately 96% observed a single time. CD8 cells regarded as naive lacked CD45RO, were positively chosen for CCR7, and omitted terminally differentiated effector memory CD45RA+ cells. The specimen sequenced was naive CD8+ T cells sorted from blood. These receptors all stem from a woman aged 25 to 45 in good health.

V and J are TRBV27 and TRBJ2-1; 11 positions agree with TRBD2. Trimming at V came to 4 bases and at J to 7 bases, leaving 6 bases not matched to a gene. Germline V gene sequence: CDR1 MNHEY, CDR2 SMNVEV (reference sequence). This CDR3 spans 15 amino acids. Written as DNA, the CDR3 is TGTGCCAGCAGTTCGGGACTAGCGGCACGGAATGAGCAGTTCTTC. This sequence encodes CASSSGLAARNEQFF.

This chain links TRBV6-4 with TRBJ2-5; D perhaps matches TRBD1 (6 bases). The end of the DNA is better explained by TRBJ2-7, so the J call may be wrong. CDR3 size: 16 residues. Germline V gene data show CDR1 as MRHNA and CDR2 as SNTAGT. CDR3 protein: CASEPLRTDYWDEQYF. DNA for the CDR3: TGTGCCAGCGAACCCCTAAGGACAGATTACTGGGACGAGCAGTACTTC.

In the case of this clone: A junction boundary mismatches the germline segment, possibly from a read error. Other DNA sequences in this specimen translate into the identical CDR3. The chain is built from TRBV4-2 and TRBJ1-3; unclear D gene. The CDR3 length is 15 residues. CDR1 LGHNA and CDR2 YNFKEQ come from the germline V gene. The DNA for the CDR3 is TGTGCCAGTAGCCAAGATAACGGAGGTGAAAACACCATATATTTT. Protein sequence: CASSQDNGGENTIYF.

Comments on this clone: This specimen includes other DNA sequences encoding the same CDR3. This rearrangement joins TRBV7-9 to TRBJ2-7, with 7 nucleotides matching TRBD1. Germline assignment: CDR1 SEHNR and CDR2 FQNEAQ (reference sequence). This CDR3 is 13 amino acids long. V trimming: 5 bases; J trimming: 3 bases; junction bases outside the gene matches: 4. CDR3 region: CASSPGQSYEQYF. DNA of the CDR3: TGTGCCAGCAGCCCGGGACAGAGCTACGAGCAGTACTTC.

This chain connects TRBV16 to TRBJ1-2; maybe TRBD1 (5 bases). The V and J ends lost 4 bases and 4 bases respectively, with 10 bases between them. The germline V gene encodes CDR1 KGHSY and CDR2 FQNENV. The CDR3 spans 13 residues. The CDR3 here is CASSPGTVYGYTF. The CDR3 region has the DNA TGTGCCAGCAGCCCCGGGACTGTCTATGGCTACACCTTC.

This sequence joins TRBV27 and TRBJ2-1; D is uncertain. The V gene's germline CDR1 is MNHEY and CDR2 SMNVEV (reference sequence). V lost 1 base and J lost 4, with 20 bases in between. This CDR3 spans 18 amino acids. In DNA, the CDR3 is TGTGCCAGCAGTTTATATTATCGAGCCCCGCTATCGTACAATGAGCAGTTCTTC. It codes for CASSLYYRAPLSYNEQFF.

The J gene is TRBJ2-7, the V gene TRBV13; 7 nucleotides agree with TRBD2. The V segment lost 5 bases and the J segment 3 bases; nucleotides outside the gene matches: 10. Germline V CDR1 and CDR2: PRHDT, FYEKMQ (reference sequence). The CDR3 sequence is 15 residues long. The CDR3 region has the DNA TGTGCCAGCAGCGAGCGGGACGCCCGGGGCTACGAGCAGTACTTC. It yields the protein CASSERDARGYEQYF.

The J gene is TRBJ2-7, the V gene TRBV5-1, with 7 bases matching TRBD1. The CDR3 totals 13 residues. With 7 bases clipped from V and 2 bases from J, the junction kept 6 bases outside the gene matches. Germline CDR1 and CDR2: SGHRS and YFSETQ. CDR3 region: CASGWQGAYEQYF. The CDR3 DNA follows: TGCGCCAGCGGCTGGCAGGGGGCCTACGAGCAGTACTTC.

V gene TRBV19 combines with J gene TRBJ2-7, with 10 bases lining up with TRBD2. In germline, CDR1 is LNHDA, CDR2 SQIVND (reference sequence). The CDR3 totals 13 residues. Unmatched junction bases numbered 2, after V lost 6 bases and J lost 3 bases. CDR3 loop: CASRPSGSYEQYF. In nucleotides, the CDR3 is TGTGCCAGTAGGCCTAGCGGGAGCTACGAGCAGTACTTC.

In regard to this clone: The same CDR3 can be traced to other DNA sequences in this sample. This sequence joins TRBV19 and TRBJ1-5; the D is unclear. The CDR3 consists of 12 residues. The germline V gene encodes CDR1 LNHDA and CDR2 SQIVND (reference sequence). V lost 1 base and J 7 bases, leaving 5 bases between the germline ends. The CDR3 reads CASSIVDQPQHF. CDR3 nucleotides: TGTGCCAGTAGTATAGTCGACCAGCCCCAGCATTTT.

V and J are TRBV27 and TRBJ2-7; tentatively, D is TRBD2 (6 bases). The V end lost 8 bases, the J end lost 1 base, and 18 bases lay between the germline ends. Germline V gene lookup returns CDR1 MNHEY and CDR2 SMNVEV (reference sequence). The CDR3 is made up of 15 amino acids. CDR3 coding DNA: TGTGCCAGCTCCTCAAGAGGCGGGGCGTCCTACGAGCAGTACTTC. This codes for CASSSRGGASYEQYF.

The V call is TRBV19, the J call TRBJ2-2, with 8 bases that match TRBD1. The CDR3 sequence is 15 residues long. Germline V gene data show CDR1 as LNHDA and CDR2 as SQIVND (reference sequence). J gave up 6 bases and V 4 bases, and 7 bases lay outside the gene matches. CDR3 region: CASSTGTGWPGELFF. In DNA, the CDR3 is TGTGCCAGTAGTACCGGGACAGGCTGGCCCGGGGAGCTGTTTTTT.

V gene TRBV5-4 combines with J gene TRBJ1-5; D perhaps matches TRBD1 (6 bases). Trimming shortened V by 4 bases and J by 3 bases, and 11 bases separated the two germline ends. This CDR3 is 14 amino acids long. The germline CDR1 and CDR2 sequences are SGHNT and YYREEE (reference sequence). The CDR3 sequence: CASSQQGTNQPQHF. The CDR3 DNA sequence: TGTGCCAGCAGCCAACAGGGAACCAATCAGCCCCAGCATTTT.

CDR3 residues: CASSLVGGQPQHF. The CDR3 nucleotides are TGTGCCAGCAGCTTAGTGGGAGGTCAGCCCCAGCATTTT. The gene calls are TRBV7-9 and TRBJ1-5, with D uncertain. The CDR3 is 13 amino acids. Per the germline V gene, CDR1 is SEHNR and CDR2 is FQNEAQ (reference sequence). V was clipped by 1 base and J by 6 bases, with 7 bases between them.

The gene calls are TRBV7-2 and TRBJ2-6; D gene ambiguous. The CDR3 has 14 residues. V shed 3 bases and J shed 0 bases, with 3 bases lying between them. Germline assignment: CDR1 SGHTA and CDR2 FQGNSA. The CDR3 nucleotides are TGTGCCAGCAGCTTCCTCTCTGGGGCCAACGTCCTGACTTTC. Amino acid sequence: CASSFLSGANVLTF.

As DNA, the CDR3 is TGCGCCAGCAGCCAAGTAGATGAGCAGTTCTTC. Protein: CASSQVDEQFF. The rearrangement joins TRBV4-1 to TRBJ2-1, with no clear D. The V gene's germline CDR1 is MGHRA and CDR2 YSYEKL. The V gene lost 1 base and the J gene lost 8 bases, with 3 bases spanning the gap. The CDR3 is made up of 11 amino acids.

This chain connects TRBV5-1 to TRBJ2-3; tentative D call: TRBD2 (6 bases). The ends were cut back, 3 bases at V and 4 bases at J, with 15 bases in the middle. The length of the CDR3 is 15 residues. The germline gives CDR1 SGHRS, CDR2 YFSETQ. In nucleotides, the CDR3 is TGCGCCAGCAGCTGGGAGGCGGTAGGCCCAGATACGCAGTATTTT. Residues: CASSWEAVGPDTQYF.

This clone was observed once. Other DNA variants within this sample encode the same CDR3. This sequence joins TRBV27 and TRBJ2-1, with 7 bases fitting TRBD2. This CDR3 comprises 15 residues. V was clipped by 3 bases and J by 0 bases; unmatched bases: 2. Germline values: CDR1 MNHEY, CDR2 SMNVEV (reference sequence). CDR3 in DNA: TGTGCCAGCAGTTTGGTAGCGGGCTCCTACAATGAGCAGTTCTTC. This sequence encodes CASSLVAGSYNEQFF.

The chain recombines TRBV28 with TRBJ2-5, with D tentatively TRBD2 (5 bases). V shed 5 bases and J shed 1 base, with 17 bases lying between them. This CDR3 contains 16 residues. CDR1 and CDR2 (germline): MDHEN, SYDVKM. The CDR3 DNA sequence: TGTGCCAGCAGTCCCTCTTTGAGGGTGGGCCAAGAGACCCAGTACTTC. Protein product: CASSPSLRVGQETQYF.

This chain connects TRBV9 to TRBJ2-3; D gene uncertain. Trimming took 3 bases from V and 0 from J, leaving 14 bases between them. CDR1 is SGDLS, CDR2 YYNGEE, per germline. The CDR3 runs to 16 residues. CDR3 nucleotides: TGTGCCAGCAGCGACTGGGCAGCCACCAGCACAGATACGCAGTATTTT. Translating gives CASSDWAATSTDTQYF.

The V gene is TRBV11-2, the J gene TRBJ1-4; D unresolved. The CDR3 totals 17 residues. V shed 5 bases and J shed 3 bases, with 19 bases lying between them. CDR1 is SGHAT, CDR2 FQNNGV, per germline. The DNA for the CDR3 is TGTGCCAGCAGCCCTATCCGAGGGAGGGCAGCTAATGAAAAACTGTTTTTT. Its protein is CASSPIRGRAANEKLFF.

CDR3 region: CATLLASRASGRHHNEQFF. The CDR3 coding sequence is TGTGCCACTCTATTGGCGAGTCGGGCTAGCGGGAGGCACCACAATGAGCAGTTCTTC. This rearrangement joins TRBV28 to TRBJ2-1, with 11 bases lining up with TRBD2. Germline CDR1 MDHEN, CDR2 SYDVKM. The CDR3 runs 19 residues. With V trimmed by 10 bases and J by 5 bases, 22 bases remained unmatched. The variable domain in full, completed from reference TRBV28 and TRBJ2-1, reads DVKVTQSSRYLVKRTGEKVFLECVQDMDHENMFWYRQDPGLGLRLIYFSYDVKMKEKGDIPEGYSVSREKKERFSLILESASTNQTSMYLCATLLASRASGRHHNEQFFGPGTRLTVL.

In its sample, this clone was seen once. The V call is TRBV2, the J call TRBJ2-3, with D possibly TRBD1 on 6 matching bases. CDR1 and CDR2 (germline): SNHLY, FYNNEI. The CDR3 contains 13 residues. V lost 9 bases and J 2 bases, leaving 12 bases between the germline ends. CDR3 loop: CARTGFTTDTQYF. As DNA, the CDR3 is TGTGCCAGGACAGGTTTTACCACAGATACGCAGTATTTT. Filled out from reference TRBV2 and TRBJ2-3, the complete variable domain reads EPEVTQTPSHQVTQMGQEVILRCVPISNHLYFYWYRQILGQKVEFLVSFYNNEISEKSEIFDDQFSVERPDGSNFTLKIRSTKLEDSAMYFCARTGFTTDTQYFGPGTRLTVL.

CDR3 DNA: TGTGCCAGTAACGGAAGGGAAGAGACCCAGTACTTC. Translating gives CASNGREETQYF. V is TRBV19 and J is TRBJ2-5; D gene ambiguous. CDR3 length: 12 residues. The germline V and J ends were trimmed by 7 bases and 3 bases, with 9 bases remaining between them. CDR1 LNHDA and CDR2 SQIVND come from the germline V gene (reference sequence).

The chain links TRBV7-8 to TRBJ1-6; 8 bases line up with TRBD1. Germline V lookup: CDR1 SGHVS, CDR2 FQNEAQ. The CDR3 extends over 15 amino acids. V shed 4 bases and J 8 bases; nucleotides not matched to a gene: 7. CDR3 protein: CASSSRTGSDSPLHF. The DNA for the CDR3 is TGTGCCAGCAGCTCGAGGACAGGGTCCGATTCACCCCTCCACTTT. The full variable domain, rest sourced from reference TRBV7-8 and TRBJ1-6, is GAGVSQSPRYKVAKRGQDVALRCDPISGHVSLFWYQQALGQGPEFLTYFQNEAQLDKSGLPSDRFFAERPEGSVSTLKIQRTQQEDSAVYLCASSSRTGSDSPLHFGNGTRLTVT.

The V gene is TRBV4-1, the J gene TRBJ2-1; weak D call: TRBD1 (5 bases). The V gene's germline CDR1 is MGHRA and CDR2 YSYEKL. The CDR3 has 15 residues. Trimming stripped 1 base from V and 2 bases from J, with 9 bases between. Here the CDR3 reads CASSQVQGTYNEQFF. CDR3 coding DNA: TGCGCCAGCAGCCAAGTCCAGGGAACCTACAATGAGCAGTTCTTC.

The chain uses TRBV2 and TRBJ2-7; D not resolved. V dropped 6 bases and J dropped 0 bases, with 9 bases sitting between them. This CDR3 is 13 amino acids long. Germline loops: CDR1 SNHLY, CDR2 FYNNEI. The CDR3 sequence is CASRKLSSYEQYF. The DNA of the CDR3 is TGTGCCAGCAGGAAACTCAGCTCCTACGAGCAGTACTTC.

The chain carries TRBV27 and TRBJ1-1; D gene ambiguous. Germline lookup yields CDR1 MNHEY and CDR2 SMNVEV (reference sequence). This CDR3 has 11 amino acids. V lost 7 bases to trimming and J lost 6 bases, with 9 bases between them. DNA for the CDR3: TGTGCCAGCAAACTTGGGGCTGAAGCTTTCTTT. Amino acids: CASKLGAEAFF.

This chain joins TRBV5-6 and TRBJ1-2; TRBD1 matches 7 bases. V dropped 4 bases and J dropped 2; count of bases not matched to a gene: 14. Germline CDR1 and CDR2: SGHDT and YYEEEE. This CDR3 region has 17 residues. The CDR3 nucleotides read TGTGCCAGCAGCGTCTCGGGACAGCAGTACCCCAACTATGGCTACACCTTC. This codes for CASSVSGQQYPNYGYTF. Looking up the rest from reference TRBV5-6 and TRBJ1-2 gives the full variable domain: DAGVTQSPTHLIKTRGQQVTLRCSPKSGHDTVSWYQQALGQGPQFIFQYYEEEERQRGNFPDRFSGHQFPNYSSELNVNALLLGDSALYLCASSVSGQQYPNYGYTFGSGTRLTVV.

The chain carries TRBV9 and TRBJ1-3; 7 bases agree with TRBD1. Germline CDR1 SGDLS, CDR2 YYNGEE. Germline trimming cut 4 bases from V and 2 bases from J; bases unmatched to any gene: 6. This CDR3 has 15 amino acids. CDR3: CASSPGQLAGNTIYF. For the CDR3, the DNA is TGTGCCAGCAGCCCGGGACAGCTAGCTGGAAACACCATATATTTT.

The rearrangement joins TRBV11-2 to TRBJ2-5, with 8 nucleotides matching TRBD2. The CDR3 covers 15 residues. In germline, CDR1 is SGHAT, CDR2 FQNNGV. The ends lost 0 bases at V and 5 bases at J; junction bases unmatched: 5. CDR3 sequence (DNA): TGTGCCAGCAGCTTAGAATTAGCGGGAAAGGAGACCCAGTACTTC. Residues: CASSLELAGKETQYF.